These T cell receptor beta chains were read from a single sample in a study of shared clonotypes between healthy human individuals. Using immunoSEQ multiplex PCR, the repertoire was profiled, and TCRdb retains in-frame clones only, with some absent. The table lists about 1.5 million clones, 95% to 99% of them singletons. The source material was naive CD4+ T cells sorted from blood. The receptors derive from a man aged 30-40 years in good health. CDR3s include the opening cysteine and the closing phenylalanine or tryptophan. A D gene is named only where the DNA matches it firmly. Size is omitted from some rows. Given values are once, few, many or a class for expanded clones.

V gene,J gene,D gene,clone size,CDR3 DNA,CDR3 protein
TRBV19,TRBJ2-7,TRBD2,-,TGTGCCAGTAGTAATAGGCGGGAGGTGCGATACGAGCAGTACTTC,CASSNRREVRYEQYF
TRBV18,TRBJ2-1,TRBD2,-,TGTGCCAGCTCACCACCCGGACTAGCGGGAGCACGCAGTGAGCAGTTCTTC,CASSPPGLAGARSEQFF
TRBV30,TRBJ2-2,-,-,TGTGCCTGGAGTGGGGCGAACACCGGGGAGCTGTTTTTT,CAWSGANTGELFF
TRBV5-1,TRBJ2-6,-,-,TGCGCCAGCAGCGAGAGGACAGTCCCTGGGGCCAACGTCCTGACTTTC,CASSERTVPGANVLTF
TRBV5-1,TRBJ2-7,-,-,TGCGCCAACCCGGACAGATGCGGCTACGAGCAGTACTTC,CANPDRCGYEQYF
TRBV2,TRBJ2-1,TRBD2,-,TGTGCCAGCAACCAATTTCGCCCCGGGACTCGGACTAGCGGGTTCCACAATGAGCAGTTCTTC,CASNQFRPGTRTSGFHNEQFF
TRBV9,TRBJ2-5,-,-,TGTGCCAGCAGCGGACCGGGACCCCAAGAGACCCAGTACTTC,CASSGPGPQETQYF
TRBV2,TRBJ1-2,-,-,TGTGCCAGCAGTGAAGGGGCTTCTGACTATGGCTACACCTTC,CASSEGASDYGYTF
TRBV30,TRBJ2-5,-,once,TGTGCCTGGAGGTGGAAAGGGATAGAGACCCAGTACTTC,CAWRWKGIETQYF
TRBV9,TRBJ2-7,-,-,TGTGCCAGCAGCGTAGGGCCTTCCTACGAGCAGTACTTC,CASSVGPSYEQYF
TRBV14,TRBJ1-5,-,-,TGTGCCAGCAGCCAAGGGGAGGATCAGCCCCAGCATTTT,CASSQGEDQPQHF
TRBV5-6,TRBJ1-5,-,-,TGTGCCAGCAGCTTGTGGCAGGGGTTCGATCAGCCCCAGCATTTT,CASSLWQGFDQPQHF
TRBV28,TRBJ1-5,-,-,TGTGCCAGCTTATCCTTGAGCAATCAGCCCCAGCATTTT,CASLSLSNQPQHF
TRBV29-1,TRBJ1-2,-,-,TGCAGCGTTAAGGGAGGGGGATATGGCTACACCTTC,CSVKGGGYGYTF
TRBV7-2,TRBJ2-2,TRBD1,-,TGTGCCAGCAGCACCGGGACAGCTTACACCGGGGAGCTGTTTTTT,CASSTGTAYTGELFF
TRBV9,TRBJ2-2,TRBD2,-,TGTGCCAGCAGCGTAGGTCCAGCGGGAGTGACCGGGGAGCTGTTTTTT,CASSVGPAGVTGELFF
TRBV6-5,TRBJ2-7,-,-,TGTGCCAGCAGTTACGGGGACTCTCCGAGGCAGTACTTC,CASSYGDSPRQYF
TRBV18,TRBJ1-1,-,once,TGTGCCAGCTCACCGTCATCGATCACTGAAGCTTTCTTT,CASSPSSITEAFF
TRBV5-1,TRBJ2-7,TRBD1,-,TGCGCCAGCAGCGTCACCATGGGACAGGGGGCCTACGAGCAGTACTTC,CASSVTMGQGAYEQYF
TRBV28,TRBJ2-7,TRBD2,-,TGTGCCAGCAGCAAGGCTAGCGGGAGAGCCTACGAGCAGTACTTC,CASSKASGRAYEQYF
TRBV5-1,TRBJ2-3,TRBD1,-,TGCGCCAGCAGCGTGACAGGGAGCACAGATACGCAGTATTTT,CASSVTGSTDTQYF
TRBV2,TRBJ2-2,TRBD1,-,TGTGCCAGCAGTCCACCGGGACAGGGGGGAACCGGGGAGCTGTTTTTT,CASSPPGQGGTGELFF
TRBV5-4,TRBJ1-1,-,-,TGTGCCAGCAGCTTGTGGGGGGTCGGCACTGAAGCTTTCTTT,CASSLWGVGTEAFF
TRBV5-4,TRBJ1-1,-,-,TGTGCCAGCAGCTCGAGGACAGAAGGGGCTTTCTTT,CASSSRTEGAFF
TRBV15,TRBJ2-2,TRBD2,-,TGTGCCACCAGCAGACCCGGGACTAGCTCCCCGCTCCTTAACACCGGGGAGCTGTTTTTT,CATSRPGTSSPLLNTGELFF
TRBV18,TRBJ1-1,-,-,TGTGCCAGCTCACCAGCGTCCGTTCAGAACACTGAAGCTTTCTTT,CASSPASVQNTEAFF
TRBV9,TRBJ2-3,TRBD2,-,TGTGCCAGCAGCGTAGACCCGAGCGGGAGCGTTGAAGATACGCAGTATTTT,CASSVDPSGSVEDTQYF